This T cell receptor (beta chain) was captured by sequencing in a study of OX40 agonist ivuxolimab in advanced cancers. Background on the whole study: The costimulatory receptor OX40 (CD134) was targeted by ivuxolimab, a fully human IgG2 agonistic monoclonal antibody. Among the approximately 50 dose-escalation patients, 19 had hepatocellular carcinoma, about 15 melanoma, 9 renal cell carcinoma and 9 head and neck cancer. The point of sequencing TCRbeta in the periphery was to test whether ivuxolimab changed TCR sequence diversity and drove clonal T-cell expansion. Prior anti-PD-1, anti-PD-L1 or anti-CTLA-4 therapy was permitted, and checkpoint inhibitors had been received by roughly 42% of dose-escalation patients. The paper reports the monotherapy dose-escalation portion (N of about 54 patients) of the phase I ivuxolimab trial. Partial responses were achieved by three dose-escalation patients, of whom one had hepatocellular carcinoma and two had cutaneous melanoma. A male proportion of 75% to 85% and a mean age of around 60 years, ranging from roughly 23 to 79, were recorded for the dose-escalation cohort. Intravenous ivuxolimab was administered to patients every 2 weeks at six dose levels: 0.01, 0.1, 0.3, 1.5, 3 and 10 mg/kg.

Reading the germline V gene gives CDR1 SQVTM and CDR2 ANQGSEA. There are 16 amino acids in the CDR3, from cysteine to phenylalanine inclusive. CDR3 DNA is the only sequence kept; it has 48 bases, read in frame from the first base. V gives up 0 bases and J gives up 0 bases, and the segment between their germline ends measures 12 bases. Patients with autoimmune disease history or receiving systemic immunosuppression were excluded from the trial. In every dose cohort, peripheral blood was drawn for TCR sequencing at baseline, cycle 4 day 1, and cycle 7 day 1. Samples came from an open-label, multicenter, first-in-human phase I dose-escalation trial of ivuxolimab. Adults with locally advanced or metastatic melanoma, renal cell, hepatocellular, or head and neck squamous cell carcinoma were enrolled in the trial. Before TCR sequencing, CD4+ T cells and CD8+ T cells were sorted from peripheral blood as separate populations.

This clone was recorded once. This receptor's antigen is unknown. No qualities accompany the bases; no much larger clone lies one base away. Genomic DNA was isolated from the sorted cells so that the TCRbeta CDR3 region could be sequenced. The immunoSEQ Assay was used to sequence the TCRbeta CDR3 regions. The table was pulled from immuneACCESS by TCRdb, which kept in-frame rearrangements only. Such tables lose some clones; where checked, under half of the loss comes from unresolved V genes, and the rest has no known cause. The table for this sample lists tens of thousands of clones; over 75% of them were counted only once. About 2% of the sample belongs to the ten largest clones. General conclusions and limits of the study: After ivuxolimab, CD8+ T cells had more expanded clones than CD4+ T cells on average. At doses from 0.1 to 3.0 mg/kg, clonal expansion was seen in both CD4+ and CD8+ blood T cells between baseline and week 6. In the 0.1-3.0 mg/kg groups, partial responders were among the patients with the lowest normalized peripheral clonal expansion, particularly in CD8+ T cells. Antigen specificity was not determined for the clonally expanded peripheral T cells. Low levels of normalized T-cell clonal expansion were also seen in some nonresponding patients.

Sequences were derived from CD4+ or CD8+ T cells sorted from blood, sampled in a trial of the OX40 agonist ivuxolimab. The receptor was derived from an adult with an advanced solid tumor such as melanoma, head and neck, liver or kidney cancer. The receptor chain draws on TRBV29-1 and TRBJ2-1; TRBD2 is a weak D gene call, 6 bases matching. The sequenced DNA is TGCAGCGTTGAAGACTTCCGGGACTCCTCCTACAATGAGCAGTTCTTC. Translated, it reads CSVEDFRDSSYNEQFF.